These 10 T cell receptor beta chains originate from one sample sequenced in a study of chemoradiotherapy in HPV16-positive cancers. Some clones are missing from TCRdb's copy, which holds only in-frame ones; the method was immunoSEQ multiplex PCR. The sample comprises roughly 29,000 clones, about 91% of which are singletons, and roughly 21% rests with the top ten. The sequenced sample was blood, obtained from a patient who underwent chemoradiotherapy. The receptors were gathered from a human donor with HPV-associated anogenital cancer.

The chain couples TRBV5-1 to TRBJ2-7; D remains ambiguous. Germline loops: CDR1 SGHRS, CDR2 YFSETQ. This CDR3 spans 14 amino acids. V was pared by 1 base and J by 0 bases, with 8 bases between. Here the CDR3 reads CASSLSFPSYEQYF. For the CDR3, the DNA is TGCGCCAGCAGCTTGTCGTTCCCCTCCTACGAGCAGTACTTC.

This rearrangement joins TRBV19 to TRBJ2-1, with D unclear. Between the trimmed V and J ends, which lost 0 bases and 7 bases, there was a span of 4 bases. The germline CDR1 and CDR2 sequences are LNHDA and SQIVND (reference sequence). This CDR3 is built from 12 residues. The CDR3: CASSIEGNEQFF. The CDR3 nucleotides are TGTGCCAGTAGTATAGAAGGGAATGAGCAGTTCTTC.

This chain uses TRBV7-9 with TRBJ2-7, with TRBD2 matching over 11 bases. Germline V CDR1 and CDR2: SEHNR, FQNEAQ (reference sequence). With V trimmed by 2 bases and J by 2 bases, 5 bases remained unmatched. The CDR3 runs to 16 residues. The CDR3 sequence: CASSLPTSGTTYEQYF. The DNA for the CDR3 is TGTGCCAGCAGCTTACCGACTAGCGGGACAACCTACGAGCAGTACTTC.

V is TRBV7-9 and J is TRBJ1-2; D is undetermined. This CDR3 is 13 amino acids long. The germline CDR1 and CDR2 sequences are SEHNR and FQNEAQ (reference sequence). The germline V and J ends were trimmed by 6 bases and 4 bases, with 12 bases remaining between them. CDR3 amino acids: CASSRASPYGYTF. The DNA for the CDR3 is TGTGCCAGCAGTCGGGCCAGTCCCTATGGCTACACCTTC.

CDR3 region: CASRPETLGETQYF. As DNA, the CDR3 is TGCGCCAGCAGACCCGAGACCCTCGGGGAGACCCAGTACTTC. V gene TRBV5-1 combines with J gene TRBJ2-5, with unresolved D. Germline CDR1 and CDR2: SGHRS and YFSETQ. CDR3 length: 14 residues. V lost 5 bases, J lost 5 bases, and 16 bases lay in between.

The chain joins TRBV6-5 to TRBJ1-6, with 7 bases aligning to TRBD1. Germline V CDR1 and CDR2: MNHEY, SVGAGI. The length of the CDR3 is 14 residues. V lost 5 bases, J lost 9 bases, and 7 bases stayed unmatched. The CDR3 nucleotides are TGTGCCAGCAGTCGGGACAGTCTTCCTTCACCCCTCCACTTT. As protein: CASSRDSLPSPLHF.

This sequence joins TRBV7-9 and TRBJ1-2; 10 positions match TRBD1. V lost 5 bases and J lost 7; bases outside the gene matches: 16. Germline CDR1 reads SEHNR; CDR2 reads FQNEAQ (reference sequence). The CDR3 runs to 17 residues. CDR3 amino acids: CASSQLLTGTGEGGYTF. CDR3 DNA sequence: TGTGCCAGCAGCCAACTTCTTACCGGGACAGGGGAAGGTGGCTACACCTTC.

The chain combines TRBV9 with TRBJ1-5, with D possibly being TRBD1 (5 bases). The germline V gene has CDR1 SGDLS and CDR2 YYNGEE. Trimming took 4 bases from V and 2 from J, leaving 10 bases between them. This CDR3 is built from 14 residues. This CDR3 is CASSQGAGNQPQHF. The CDR3, as DNA: TGTGCCAGCAGCCAAGGGGCAGGCAATCAGCCCCAGCATTTT.

The gene calls are TRBV27 and TRBJ2-1, with a weak D call TRBD2 (6 bases). The CDR3 has 14 amino acids. Trimming removed 5 bases at V and 6 bases at J, with 14 bases between. In germline, CDR1 is MNHEY, CDR2 SMNVEV (reference sequence). The CDR3 DNA reads as TGTGCCAGCAGTAGCGGTCCGACTAGCAATGAGCAGTTCTTC. Translating it yields CASSSGPTSNEQFF.

The genes are TRBV27 and TRBJ2-7, with D perhaps matching TRBD2 (5 bases). V was cut by 8 bases and J by 3 bases, with 17 bases left in between. CDR1 MNHEY and CDR2 SMNVEV come from the germline V gene (reference sequence). The CDR3 contains 14 residues. The CDR3 loop reads CASSKRVAYYEQYF. In DNA form, the CDR3 reads TGTGCCAGCTCGAAGAGGGTGGCTTACTACGAGCAGTACTTC.